This TCR beta chain was sequenced in a study of T cells in Graves' hyperthyroidism and ophthalmopathy. Whole-study results and caveats: Among thyroid clonotypes expanded above 0.001, most also appeared in blood.

This clonotype has just a few counts. What it binds is not known. Germline V CDR1 and CDR2: MDHEN, SYDVKM. The CDR3 runs 19 residues. The J segment lost 0 bases and the V segment lost 6 bases, leaving 10 bases of the junction unmatched. Amplification yielded TCR beta CDR3 regions, with RNA transcripts as the source. The TCR CDR3 was amplified in a first-round RT-PCR using the HTBI primer set. TCRdb used MiXCR to reprocess the multiplex PCR reads, holding one entry per CDR3 protein. The top ten hold about 40% of the sample, which has about 290,000 distinct CDR3 sequences, approximately 19% seen once. In the ophthalmopathy cohort, Clinical Activity Score was at least 3, NOSPECS grade at least 4, and duration under 3 months. Lactation, pregnancy, other autoimmune disease or uncontrolled infection led to exclusion of patients. The PBMCs studied were ones that came from roughly 9.1 ml fresh peripheral blood.

Sequencing used blood. The chain links TRBV28 to TRBJ2-1; 14 bases align to TRBD2. The receptor was isolated from a man between 45 and 60 years old with Graves' ophthalmopathy. The CDR3 coding sequence is TGTGCCAGCAGGCCCAGTCCCGGGACTAGCGGGAGCTCCTACAATGAGCAGTTCTTC. Protein product: CASRPSPGTSGSSYNEQFF. The variable domain in full, completed from reference TRBV28 and TRBJ2-1, reads DVKVTQSSRYLVKRTGEKVFLECVQDMDHENMFWYRQDPGLGLRLIYFSYDVKMKEKGDIPEGYSVSREKKERFSLILESASTNQTSMYLCASRPSPGTSGSSYNEQFFGPGTRLTVL.